This passage covers 27 T cell receptor beta chains from one sample sequenced in a study of T cells after yellow fever vaccination. TCRdb recomputed calls from the 5' RACE reads with MiXCR, one row per CDR3 protein. This sample has approximately 300,000 distinct CDR3 sequences; 10% to 15% occur once, and the top ten carry about 0.54%. The specimen was CD4+ T cells sorted from PBMCs, collected 45 days after the yellow fever booster vaccination. These receptors were obtained from a man aged 25-45 years who received the YFV17D yellow fever vaccine.

This clonotype appeared many times. CDR3 in amino acids: CASSFRQEPYGYTF. As DNA, the CDR3 is TGTGCCAGCAGCTTTCGACAGGAGCCCTATGGCTACACCTTC. The gene calls are TRBV7-2 and TRBJ1-2, with D maybe TRBD1 (6 bases). Trimming removed 3 bases from V and 4 bases from J, with 12 bases in between. CDR1 is SGHTA and CDR2 is FQGNSA in the germline V gene. This CDR3 comprises 14 residues.

V usage is TRBV4-2 and J usage is TRBJ2-5; D is uncertain. The CDR3 consists of 15 residues. Per the germline V gene, CDR1 is LGHNA and CDR2 is YNFKEQ. Trimming stripped 4 bases from V and 3 bases from J, with 15 bases between. The CDR3 sequence is CASSPTGRPEETQYF. The CDR3 DNA follows: TGTGCCAGCAGCCCGACCGGGCGTCCTGAAGAGACCCAGTACTTC.

This clonotype appeared a few times. The gene calls are TRBV20-1 and TRBJ2-5; 7 bases align to TRBD2. In germline, CDR1 is DFQATT, CDR2 SNEGSKA (reference sequence). The V segment lost 1 base and the J segment 5 bases; nucleotides outside the gene matches: 4. This CDR3 is 13 amino acids long. This CDR3 reads CSARVGGLETQYF. As DNA, the CDR3 is TGCAGTGCTAGAGTGGGAGGGCTGGAGACCCAGTACTTC.

This clonotype appeared a few times. The chain recombines TRBV20-1 with TRBJ1-2; 10 nucleotides line up with TRBD1. CDR1 is DFQATT and CDR2 is SNEGSKA in the germline V gene (reference sequence). V lost 2 bases and J lost 7; bases outside the gene matches: 7. The CDR3 covers 14 residues. The CDR3 sequence: CSARIPRDRGGYTF. Written as DNA, the CDR3 is TGCAGTGCTAGAATCCCCCGGGACAGGGGTGGCTACACCTTC.

This clonotype was seen a handful of times. This chain joins TRBV18 and TRBJ1-2, with D uncertain. V lost 3 bases to trimming and J lost 2 bases, with 13 bases between them. CDR1 is KGHSH and CDR2 is LQKENI in the germline V gene. This CDR3 has 15 residues. This CDR3 is CASSPPGRLNYGYTF. DNA of the CDR3: TGTGCCAGCTCACCGCCCGGTAGATTAAACTATGGCTACACCTTC.

This clonotype came up a few times. The V and J genes are TRBV12-3 or TRBV12-4 and TRBJ1-1; 8 bases map to TRBD1. This CDR3 has 12 amino acids. Losses at the gene ends were 5 bases for V and 8 bases for J; bases not matched to a gene: 4. The CDR3 loop reads CASSGQGYEAFF. Written as DNA, the CDR3 is TGTGCCAGCAGTGGACAGGGATACGAAGCTTTCTTT.

This clonotype was found a few times. This sequence joins TRBV20-1 and TRBJ2-3; TRBD2 matches 11 bases. The CDR3 is made up of 16 amino acids. Germline CDR1 reads DFQATT; CDR2 reads SNEGSKA (reference sequence). After removal of 6 bases from V and 6 bases from J, the junction contained 14 bases not matched to a gene. CDR3 amino acids: CSASSGLAEWPDTQYF. The CDR3 DNA reads as TGCAGTGCCTCATCGGGACTAGCGGAGTGGCCCGATACGCAGTATTTT.

This clonotype has more than one count but fewer than ten. This chain links TRBV7-9 with TRBJ2-3, with 8 bases lining up with TRBD1. V shed 3 bases, J shed 2 bases, and the junction held 1 base outside the gene matches. The CDR3 is 14 residues long. Germline CDR1 SEHNR, CDR2 FQNEAQ (reference sequence). This CDR3 reads CASSLGQDTDTQYF. CDR3 in DNA: TGTGCCAGCAGCTTGGGACAGGACACAGATACGCAGTATTTT.

As for this clonotype: Since a much larger clone is just one base distant, this may be a read error. This chain uses TRBV7-9 with TRBJ2-7; the match to TRBD2 covers 12 bases. The germline V gene has CDR1 SEHNR and CDR2 FQNEAQ (reference sequence). Trimming took 1 base from V and 6 from J; bases not matched to a gene: 4. The CDR3 covers 15 residues. The CDR3 is CASSLETSGSFEQYF. The DNA for the CDR3 is TGTGCCAGCAGCTTAGAGACTAGCGGGAGTTTCGAGCAGTACTTC. Complete variable domain (other parts from reference TRBV7-9 and TRBJ2-7): DTGVSQNPRHKITKRGQNVTFRCDPISEHNRLYWYRQTLGQGPEFLTYFQNEAQLEKSRLLSDRFSAERPKGSFSTLEIQRTEQGDSAMYLCASSLETSGSFEQYFGPGTRLTVT.

The chain uses TRBV9 and TRBJ2-7, with 7 bases fitting TRBD1. The V segment lost 4 bases and the J segment 10 bases; nucleotides outside the gene matches: 8. CDR3 length: 12 residues. Germline lookup yields CDR1 SGDLS and CDR2 YYNGEE. The CDR3 region is CASSSRDSHQYF. In DNA form, the CDR3 reads TGTGCCAGCAGCTCCCGGGACAGCCACCAGTACTTC.

The V gene is TRBV7-8, the J gene TRBJ2-2; no clear D. Germline V gives CDR1 SGHVS, CDR2 FQNEAQ. Trimming cost V 3 bases and J 1 base, with 6 bases left between them. The CDR3 is 14 residues long. The CDR3 loop is CASSLVRNTGELFF. Written as DNA, the CDR3 is TGTGCCAGCAGCTTGGTCCGGAACACCGGGGAGCTGTTTTTT.

This clonotype was recorded a few times. The chain recombines TRBV6-2 or TRBV6-3 with TRBJ1-1; D gene unclear. Germline assignment: CDR1 MNHEY and CDR2 SVGEGT. The V end was cut by 1 base, the J end by 5 bases, with 8 bases between. This CDR3 has 13 amino acids. For the CDR3, the DNA is TGTGCCAGCAGTTACTTTTCGGAGACTGAAGCTTTCTTT. Translated, it gives CASSYFSETEAFF.

This clonotype came up a few times. The chain carries TRBV7-9 and TRBJ2-7; D call uncertain. This CDR3 has 11 residues. Looked up from germline, CDR1 is SEHNR and CDR2 is FQNEAQ (reference sequence). V was shortened by 9 bases and J by 2 bases, with 8 bases between the two germline ends. This CDR3 reads CASGPAYEQYF. The CDR3 DNA sequence: TGTGCCAGTGGTCCCGCCTACGAGCAGTACTTC. The whole variable domain, remainder taken from reference TRBV7-9 and TRBJ2-7, is DTGVSQNPRHKITKRGQNVTFRCDPISEHNRLYWYRQTLGQGPEFLTYFQNEAQLEKSRLLSDRFSAERPKGSFSTLEIQRTEQGDSAMYLCASGPAYEQYFGPGTRLTVT.

This clonotype was detected only a few times. The chain employs TRBV18 and TRBJ2-4, with D maybe TRBD2 (5 bases). V lost 5 bases, J lost 2 bases, and 16 bases lay in between. This CDR3 spans 16 amino acids. CDR1 and CDR2 from the germline V gene are KGHSH and LQKENI. The CDR3 loop reads CASSSYEGASKNIQYF. The CDR3 region has the DNA TGTGCCAGCTCATCTTATGAGGGCGCATCCAAAAACATTCAGTACTTC.

There are many counts of this clonotype. The rearrangement uses TRBV29-1 and TRBJ2-5; 10 bases are a match to TRBD1. Germline assignment: CDR1 SQVTM and CDR2 ANQGSEA. Trimming cost V 7 bases and J 5 bases; bases outside gene matches: 4. The CDR3 is made up of 12 amino acids. The CDR3 reads CSAGQGDETQYF. CDR3 DNA sequence: TGCAGCGCCGGACAGGGGGACGAGACCCAGTACTTC.

This clonotype was seen only a few times. The chain uses TRBV11-3 and TRBJ2-2; D is unresolved. This CDR3 contains 15 residues. The germline V gene has CDR1 SGHNT and CDR2 YENEEA. Trimming took off 5 bases at V and 0 bases at J, with 10 bases between the two ends. The CDR3 spells CASSRRTANTGELFF. The DNA for the CDR3 is TGTGCCAGCAGCAGGCGGACCGCGAACACCGGGGAGCTGTTTTTT. The full variable domain, in which reference TRBV11-3 and TRBJ2-2 provide the parts outside the CDR3, is EAGVVQSPRYKIIEKKQPVAFWCNPISGHNTLYWYLQNLGQGPELLIRYENEEAVDDSQLPKDRFSAERLKGVDSTLKIQPAELGDSAVYLCASSRRTANTGELFFGEGSRLTVL.

The chain uses TRBV4-2 and TRBJ2-1, with TRBD2 identical over 10 bases. This CDR3 spans 17 amino acids. Germline CDR1 reads LGHNA; CDR2 reads YNFKEQ. With V trimmed by 4 bases and J by 2 bases, 8 bases remained unmatched. The CDR3 is CASSPRLAGEPYNEQFF. The CDR3, as DNA: TGTGCCAGCAGCCCTAGGCTAGCGGGAGAACCCTACAATGAGCAGTTCTTC.

This clonotype was picked up many times. V usage is TRBV12-3 or TRBV12-4 and J usage is TRBJ2-1; 7 bases match TRBD2. The CDR3 is 14 residues long. J gave up 6 bases and V 3 bases, and 5 bases lay outside the gene matches. The CDR3 region is CASSFASGVNEQFF. CDR3 DNA: TGTGCCAGCAGTTTCGCTAGCGGAGTCAATGAGCAGTTCTTC.

V usage is TRBV27 and J usage is TRBJ1-1; the D gene is possibly TRBD1 (5 bases). This CDR3 is built from 15 residues. Deletions cut 2 bases from V and 2 bases from J, with 12 bases between. In germline, CDR1 is MNHEY, CDR2 SMNVEV (reference sequence). The CDR3, as DNA: TGTGCCAGCAGTTTAGAGGGACCGCTAAACACTGAAGCTTTCTTT. Translated, it gives CASSLEGPLNTEAFF.

A few counts support this clonotype. The chain carries TRBV20-1 and TRBJ2-7; D call uncertain. Trimming cost V 3 bases and J 6 bases, with 9 bases left between them. Per germline, CDR1 DFQATT and CDR2 SNEGSKA (reference sequence). This CDR3 has 11 residues. CDR3 loop: CSARAPSEQYF. CDR3 in DNA: TGCAGTGCTAGGGCTCCGAGCGAGCAGTACTTC.

This clonotype occurred many times. The chain combines TRBV29-1 with TRBJ2-5; no clear D gene. The ends were cut back, 7 bases at V and 2 bases at J, with 8 bases in the middle. CDR3 length: 11 residues. The germline CDR1 and CDR2 sequences are SQVTM and ANQGSEA. CDR3 in amino acids: CSDTEQETQYF. In DNA, the CDR3 is TGCAGCGACACAGAGCAAGAGACCCAGTACTTC.

This clonotype was observed a handful of times. This chain connects TRBV29-1 to TRBJ2-2, with D possibly matching TRBD2 (6 bases). Germline V CDR1 and CDR2: SQVTM, ANQGSEA. This CDR3 is 14 amino acids long. V lost 3 bases to trimming and J lost 2 bases, with 10 bases between them. CDR3 nucleotide sequence: TGCAGCGTTGATGTTAGCGGCAACACCGGGGAGCTGTTTTTT. This encodes CSVDVSGNTGELFF.

This chain uses TRBV7-2 with TRBJ2-1; a possible D gene is TRBD2 (5 bases). The CDR3 consists of 14 residues. V gave up 7 bases and J gave up 6 bases, with 16 bases separating them. The V gene's germline CDR1 is SGHTA and CDR2 FQGNSA. The CDR3 bases are TGTGCCAGCATCTCCAGCCCGGGGATCAATGAGCAGTTCTTC. As protein: CASISSPGINEQFF. The entire variable domain, with the rest obtained from reference TRBV7-2 and TRBJ2-1, is as follows: GAGVSQSPSNKVTEKGKDVELRCDPISGHTALYWYRQSLGQGLEFLIYFQGNSAPDKSGLPSDRFSAERTGGSVSTLTIQRTQQEDSAVYLCASISSPGINEQFFGPGTRLTVL.

Concerning this clonotype itself: With a much larger clone just one base away, this may be a read error. The chain uses TRBV27 and TRBJ1-1, with 7 bases matching TRBD1. The J segment lost 0 bases and the V segment lost 7 bases, leaving 8 bases of the junction unmatched. This CDR3 comprises 15 residues. The germline V gene encodes CDR1 MNHEY and CDR2 SMNVEV (reference sequence). The CDR3 here is CASISGTAMNTEAFF. CDR3 nucleotides: TGTGCCAGCATTTCGGGGACAGCTATGAACACTGAAGCTTTCTTT.

This clonotype showed up just a few times. V and J are TRBV29-1 and TRBJ2-7; 13 nucleotides match TRBD2. The V gene's germline CDR1 is SQVTM and CDR2 ANQGSEA. The CDR3 sequence is 16 residues long. V gave up 3 bases and J gave up 6 bases; unmatched junction bases: 11. CDR3 sequence (DNA): TGCAGCGTTGAGGGGGCTGGACTAGCGGGAGTTGTCGAGCAGTACTTC. It codes for CSVEGAGLAGVVEQYF.

This chain links TRBV29-1 with TRBJ2-7; tentative D call: TRBD2 (6 bases). V was pared by 2 bases and J by 3 bases, with 14 bases between. This CDR3 comprises 14 residues. Germline CDR1 SQVTM, CDR2 ANQGSEA. CDR3 nucleotide sequence: TGCAGCGTTGAATCGCGGGACGGAGGCTACGAGCAGTACTTC. Translation: CSVESRDGGYEQYF.

The rearrangement joins TRBV4-3 to TRBJ2-3, with D possibly TRBD1 on 6 matching bases. In germline, CDR1 is LGHNA, CDR2 YSLEER. The CDR3 has 19 residues. Deletions cut 0 bases from V and 6 bases from J, with 25 bases between. CDR3 sequence reads: CASSQDLRRLAVGGDTQYF. In nucleotides, the CDR3 is TGCGCCAGCAGCCAAGATCTGAGACGATTGGCCGTAGGGGGTGATACGCAGTATTTT.